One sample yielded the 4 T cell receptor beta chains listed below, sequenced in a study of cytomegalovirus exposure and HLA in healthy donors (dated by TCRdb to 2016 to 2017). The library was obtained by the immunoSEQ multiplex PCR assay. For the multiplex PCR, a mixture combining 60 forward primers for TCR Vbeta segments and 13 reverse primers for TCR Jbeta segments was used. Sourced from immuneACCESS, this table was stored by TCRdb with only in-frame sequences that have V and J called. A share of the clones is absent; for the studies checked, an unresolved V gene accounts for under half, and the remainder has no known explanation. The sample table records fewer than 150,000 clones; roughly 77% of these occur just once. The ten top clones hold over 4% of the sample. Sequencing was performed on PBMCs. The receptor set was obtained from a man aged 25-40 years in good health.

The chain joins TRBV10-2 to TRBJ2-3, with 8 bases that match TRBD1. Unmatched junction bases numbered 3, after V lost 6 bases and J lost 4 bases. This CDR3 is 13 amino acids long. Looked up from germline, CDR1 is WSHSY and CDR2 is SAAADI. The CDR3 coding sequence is TGCGCCAGCAGCCGACAGGGGCCAGATACGCAGTATTTT. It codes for CASSRQGPDTQYF.

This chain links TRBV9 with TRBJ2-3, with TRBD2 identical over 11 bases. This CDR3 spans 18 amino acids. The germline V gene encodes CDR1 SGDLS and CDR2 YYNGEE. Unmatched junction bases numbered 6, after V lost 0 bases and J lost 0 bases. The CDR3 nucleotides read TGTGCCAGCAGCGTAGGGGCTAGCGGGAGGACTAGCACAGATACGCAGTATTTT. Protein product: CASSVGASGRTSTDTQYF.

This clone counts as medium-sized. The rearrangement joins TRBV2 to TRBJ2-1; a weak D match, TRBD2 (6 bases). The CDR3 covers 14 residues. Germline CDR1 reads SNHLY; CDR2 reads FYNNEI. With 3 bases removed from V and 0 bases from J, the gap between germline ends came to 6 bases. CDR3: CASSDSGSYNEQFF. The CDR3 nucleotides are TGTGCCAGCAGTGATAGCGGCTCCTACAATGAGCAGTTCTTC.

CDR3 protein: CASRGTGYEQYF. The CDR3 DNA sequence: TGTGCCAGCAGGGGGACAGGCTACGAGCAGTACTTC. The chain couples TRBV2 to TRBJ2-7; 8 positions match TRBD1. The length of the CDR3 is 12 residues. Germline V gives CDR1 SNHLY, CDR2 FYNNEI. The V segment lost 6 bases and the J segment 3 bases; nucleotides outside the gene matches: 1.